This T cell receptor beta chain is from a study of cytomegalovirus exposure and HLA in healthy donors. Points from the study as a whole: Later examination showed HLA-associated TCR beta chains had greater clonal expansion than equally common others.

This clone showed up just a few times. No antigen is known for it. The V gene end was trimmed by 7 bases and the J gene end by 0 bases; junction bases not matched to a gene: 5. Germline CDR1 and CDR2: SQVTM and ANQGSEA. CDR3 length: 13 residues. The PCR ran on 60 Vbeta and 13 Jbeta primers. The protocol was immunoSEQ multiplex PCR, while the TCRdb copy is restricted to in-frame clones and leaves out a portion. The sample consists of 150,000 to 200,000 clones, under 80% of them appearing once. The chain couples TRBV29-1 to TRBJ1-1; 7 bases fit TRBD1. This TCR derives from a middle-aged man in good health and CMV-seronegative. Source material: PBMCs. Written as DNA, the CDR3 is TGCAGCGCTGCGACAGGGATGAACACTGAAGCTTTCTTT. Its translation: CSAATGMNTEAFF.